These 5 T cell receptor beta chains were sequenced from one sample in a study of blood T cell repertoires in COVID-19. Assay used: immunoSEQ multiplex PCR; TCRdb lists only in-frame clones, some missing. The sample has roughly 99,000 clones; about 87% are singletons. The source material was peripheral blood. The receptors were sampled from a middle-aged man with active or convalescent COVID-19.

This clone was seen only once. The rearrangement links TRBV6-5 to TRBJ2-7; D is ambiguous. Germline CDR1 MNHEY, CDR2 SVGAGI. The CDR3 contains 14 residues. V was trimmed by 6 bases and J by 6 bases, leaving 18 bases between them. The CDR3 DNA is TGTGCCAGCAGACGCCAGGTGCTTCCAGCCGAGCAGTACTTC. This codes for CASRRQVLPAEQYF.

V gene TRBV28 combines with J gene TRBJ2-1, with D maybe TRBD2 (6 bases). This CDR3 comprises 16 residues. The germline V gene has CDR1 MDHEN and CDR2 SYDVKM. Trimming cost V 4 bases and J 3 bases, with 16 bases left between them. CDR3 residues: CASSYPRGRLYNEQFF. The CDR3 DNA follows: TGTGCCAGCAGTTACCCCCGGGGGAGGCTCTACAATGAGCAGTTCTTC.

This chain links TRBV18 with TRBJ1-5, with TRBD1 as a possible D gene (6 bases). Trimming took off 3 bases at V and 0 bases at J, with 15 bases between the two ends. The germline gives CDR1 KGHSH, CDR2 LQKENI. The CDR3 is made up of 17 amino acids. The CDR3 reads CASSPSPGQNSNQPQHF. The CDR3, as DNA: TGTGCCAGCTCACCTTCCCCGGGACAAAATAGCAATCAGCCCCAGCATTTT. The full variable domain, its missing parts supplied by reference TRBV18 and TRBJ1-5, is NAGVMQNPRHLVRRRGQEARLRCSPMKGHSHVYWYRQLPEEGLKFMVYLQKENIIDESGMPKERFSAEFPKEGPSILRIQQVVRGDSAAYFCASSPSPGQNSNQPQHFGDGTRLSIL.

The V gene is TRBV29-1, the J gene TRBJ1-1; 8 bases fit TRBD1. In germline, CDR1 is SQVTM, CDR2 ANQGSEA. This CDR3 comprises 13 residues. The J segment lost 3 bases and the V segment lost 7 bases, leaving 7 bases of the junction unmatched. This CDR3 reads CSATTGGDTEAFF. CDR3 nucleotide sequence: TGCAGCGCTACAACAGGGGGGGACACTGAAGCTTTCTTT.

The chain joins TRBV4-3 to TRBJ2-1, with D possibly matching TRBD1 (5 bases). The germline gives CDR1 LGHNA, CDR2 YSLEER. The CDR3 length is 14 residues. Trimming left V 3 bases short and J 1 base short, with 7 bases between. The CDR3 nucleotides are TGCGCCAGCAGCCAGACAGTATCCTACAATGAGCAGTTCTTC. Amino acid sequence: CASSQTVSYNEQFF.